Sequencing of this TCR beta chain was carried out in a study of regulatory T cells in long-lasting Graves disease. The overall study: The definition of persistent Graves' disease was over 5 years of antithyroid drugs with positive TSH receptor antibodies.

Findings and limits, study-wide: Among samples with persistent disease, TRBV28, TRBJ1-2 and TRBJ2-5 were favored. Comparison showed that persistent patients shared more public clonotypes (about 2,600) than new patients (roughly 970).

On this clonotype: Its antigen is undetermined.

The germline gives CDR1 SGHKS, CDR2 YYEKEE (reference sequence). Trimming shortened V by 2 bases and J by 6 bases, and 9 bases separated the two germline ends. The CDR3 consists of 13 residues. HTBI primers from iRepertoire and Arm-PCR of CDR3 regions yielded the TCR beta libraries. Each CDR3 protein is one row after TCRdb ran MiXCR on the multiplex PCR reads. This repertoire shows 700,000 or so distinct CDR3 sequences, around 30% found once; its top ten account for 40% to 55%. Time point here: persistent/refractory GD, antithyroid drugs over 5 years with positive TRAb. The TCR library was made from RNA extracted from PBMCs. It was by American Thyroid Association guidelines that Graves' disease was diagnosed.

The chain couples TRBV5-5 to TRBJ1-5, with D possibly matching TRBD1 (5 bases). This receptor was identified in a female donor with Graves disease. The sequencing used peripheral blood mononuclear cells (PBMCs), collected when the disease was refractory, from a patient treated with antithyroid drugs. This chain's CDR3 is CASSFRVLQPQHF. The CDR3 DNA reads TGTGCCAGCAGCTTCAGGGTGCTTCAGCCCCAGCATTTT.